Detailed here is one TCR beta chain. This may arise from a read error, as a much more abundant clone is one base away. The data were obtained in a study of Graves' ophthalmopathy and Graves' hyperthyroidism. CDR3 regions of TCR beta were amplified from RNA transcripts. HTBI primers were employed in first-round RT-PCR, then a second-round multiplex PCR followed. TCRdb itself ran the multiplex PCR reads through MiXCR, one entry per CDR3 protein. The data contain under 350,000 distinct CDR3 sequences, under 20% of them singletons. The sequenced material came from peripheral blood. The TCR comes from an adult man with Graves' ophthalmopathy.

This CDR3 reads CASSLWRDRSNQPQHF. The CDR3 DNA reads as TGTGCCAGCAGTTTATGGAGGGACAGGTCCAACCAGCCCCAGCATTTT. The rearrangement uses TRBV28 and TRBJ1-5; 8 bases are a match to TRBD1. CDR1 is MDHEN, CDR2 SYDVKM, per germline. J gave up 7 bases and V 0 bases, and 8 bases lay outside the gene matches. The CDR3 consists of 16 residues.